Listed below are T cell receptor beta chains from one sample, sequenced in a study of blood T cell repertoires in COVID-19. Produced via immunoSEQ multiplex PCR; TCRdb's table is partial and in-frame only. This sample has around 300,000 clones; around 92% occur once, and the top ten carry about 8.4%. The sequenced material came from PBMCs or T cells enriched from blood (not recorded which). These TCRs come from a woman in her twenties or thirties who had recovered from COVID-19. Both conserved end residues are part of each CDR3. The D gene is left open where the match is weak. The listing skips clone size in some rows; elsewhere it reads once, few, many or a size class.

TRBV19	16	.	.	TRBJ2-2	CASSLVSGVSTGELFF	TGTGCCAGTAGTCTAGTCTCAGGGGTGAGCACCGGGGAGCTGTTTTTT
TRBV10-3	16	.	.	TRBJ2-1	CAISEASAEGRDEQFF	TGTGCCATCAGTGAGGCGTCCGCGGAGGGGCGGGATGAGCAGTTCTTC
TRBV28	12	.	.	TRBJ1-1	CASSRQGRIAFF	TGTGCCAGCAGTCGGCAGGGGCGGATAGCTTTCTTT
TRBV6-6	13	.	.	TRBJ2-7	CASSYSSAYEQYF	TGTGCCAGCAGTTACTCTAGCGCTTACGAGCAGTACTTC
TRBV24-1	13	.	.	TRBJ2-2	CATANQGTGELFF	TGTGCCACCGCTAATCAGGGTACCGGGGAGCTGTTTTTT
TRBV15	13	.	.	TRBJ1-1	CATSSPGGTEAFF	TGTGCCACCAGCAGCCCGGGGGGGACTGAAGCTTTCTTT
TRBV19	16	TRBD1	.	TRBJ1-5	CASSDWVDRVKQPQHF	TGTGCCAGTAGTGATTGGGTGGACAGGGTTAAGCAGCCCCAGCATTTT
TRBV18	20	TRBD1	.	TRBJ2-7	CASSPGFWAAGDRVTYEQYF	TGTGCCAGCTCACCGGGTTTTTGGGCGGCGGGGGACAGGGTAACCTACGAGCAGTACTTC
TRBV5-6	14	TRBD1	.	TRBJ1-2	CASSQRDRNYGYTF	TGTGCCAGCAGCCAGAGGGACAGGAACTATGGCTACACCTTC
TRBV7-8	15	.	.	TRBJ2-7	CASSPQRASFYEQYF	TGTGCCAGCAGCCCCCAGCGGGCTTCCTTCTACGAGCAGTACTTC
TRBV11-2	17	.	.	TRBJ1-6	CASSLGHFRQGNSPLHF	TGTGCCAGCAGCTTAGGTCATTTTCGGCAGGGGAATTCACCCCTCCACTTT
TRBV7-3	15	TRBD2	once	TRBJ2-2	CASSSLAGVTGELFF	TGTGCCAGCAGTTCTCTAGCGGGAGTCACCGGGGAGCTGTTTTTT
TRBV3-1/TRBV3-2	14	.	.	TRBJ1-2	CASSQEDLYSGYTF	TGTGCCAGCAGCCAAGAGGATTTGTACAGCGGCTACACCTTC
TRBV4-3	19	TRBD1	.	TRBJ2-6	CASSQDATGPDSGANVLTF	TGCGCCAGCAGCCAAGATGCGACAGGGCCCGACTCTGGGGCCAACGTCCTGACTTTC
TRBV4-3	15	TRBD2	.	TRBJ2-1	CASSPTSGRVYEQFF	TGCGCCAGCAGCCCTACTAGCGGGAGGGTCTATGAGCAGTTCTTC
TRBV5-5	13	.	.	TRBJ1-1	CASRSHWNTEAFF	TGTGCCAGCAGGAGCCACTGGAACACTGAAGCTTTCTTT
TRBV6-5	15	TRBD1	.	TRBJ2-1	CASSPLRGLGHEQFF	TGTGCCAGCAGTCCCCTCAGGGGGCTCGGACATGAGCAGTTCTTC
TRBV9	13	TRBD1	few	TRBJ2-7	CASSTRTGYEQYF	TGTGCCAGCAGCACACGGACAGGGTACGAGCAGTACTTC
TRBV9	16	.	.	TRBJ2-1	CASSVALAGNWDEQFF	TGTGCCAGCAGCGTAGCTTTGGCGGGCAATTGGGATGAGCAGTTCTTC
TRBV5-1	15	.	.	TRBJ2-1	CASSLGGGSYNEQFF	TGCGCCAGCAGCTTAGGGGGAGGGTCCTACAATGAGCAGTTCTTC
TRBV10-1	15	.	once	TRBJ2-4	CASSDRVQAKNIQYF	TGCGCCAGCAGTGACAGGGTCCAAGCCAAAAACATTCAGTACTTC
TRBV6-1	15	TRBD2	.	TRBJ2-7	CASSEGTSGAYEQYF	TGTGCCAGCAGTGAAGGGACTAGCGGCGCCTACGAGCAGTACTTC
TRBV28	16	TRBD1	.	TRBJ1-1	CASRTGGFAFGTEAFF	TGTGCCAGCAGGACAGGGGGCTTTGCATTTGGCACTGAAGCTTTCTTT
TRBV7-9	15	.	.	TRBJ2-7	CASSARGRSSYEQYF	TGTGCCAGCAGCGCACGAGGGAGAAGCTCCTACGAGCAGTACTTC
TRBV7-2	15	TRBD1	.	TRBJ2-7	CASSLGTGVPYEQYF	TGTGCCAGCAGCTTAGGGACAGGGGTTCCCTACGAGCAGTACTTC
TRBV29-1	13	.	.	TRBJ2-7	CSVEPGHTPEQYF	TGCAGCGTTGAACCGGGACATACCCCCGAGCAGTACTTC
TRBV27	17	TRBD1	.	TRBJ2-2	CASRATGGFTNTGELFF	TGTGCCAGCAGGGCGACAGGGGGGTTTACGAACACCGGGGAGCTGTTTTTT
TRBV3-1/TRBV3-2	18	TRBD1	.	TRBJ2-2	CASSQVETGGRYTGELFF	TGTGCCAGCAGCCAAGTTGAGACAGGGGGCCGGTACACCGGGGAGCTGTTTTTT
TRBV19	14	.	.	TRBJ2-1	CASSMTGVVNEQFF	TGTGCCAGTAGTATGACGGGAGTCGTGAATGAGCAGTTCTTC
TRBV4-1	14	.	.	TRBJ2-7	CASSQDGNSYEQYF	TGCGCCAGCAGCCAAGACGGGAATTCCTACGAGCAGTACTTC
TRBV7-8	17	TRBD2	.	TRBJ2-7	CASSRMTGSDSGSEQYF	TGTGCCAGCAGCAGGATGACAGGGAGTGATAGCGGGAGCGAGCAGTACTTC
TRBV5-5	16	TRBD1	.	TRBJ1-5	CASSYGTGTSNQPQHF	TGTGCCAGCAGCTATGGGACAGGGACAAGCAATCAGCCCCAGCATTTT
TRBV7-6	13	.	.	TRBJ2-1	CASRPTGYNEQFF	TGTGCCAGCAGGCCGACTGGCTACAATGAGCAGTTCTTC
TRBV5-1	14	.	.	TRBJ2-5	CASSPGSSQETQYF	TGCGCCAGCAGCCCCGGGTCGTCTCAAGAGACCCAGTACTTC
TRBV11-2	14	.	.	TRBJ2-1	CASSLESPYNEQFF	TGTGCCAGCAGCTTAGAGTCTCCGTACAATGAGCAGTTCTTC
TRBV9	17	TRBD1	.	TRBJ2-3	CASSFDLGQGYTDTQYF	TGTGCCAGCAGCTTTGACCTGGGACAGGGATACACAGATACGCAGTATTTT
TRBV7-2	15	.	.	TRBJ2-7	CASSDRQGLPYEQYF	TGTGCCAGCAGCGATAGACAGGGACTTCCCTACGAGCAGTACTTC
TRBV19	14	.	.	TRBJ2-7	CASSPRELSYEQYF	TGTGCCAGTAGTCCCCGGGAACTATCCTACGAGCAGTACTTC
TRBV27	15	.	once	TRBJ1-2	CASSRGIEGNYGYTF	TGTGCCAGCAGCCGAGGGATTGAGGGAAACTATGGCTACACCTTC
TRBV5-1	14	TRBD1	.	TRBJ1-1	CASCPTGENTEAFF	TGCGCCAGCTGCCCGACAGGGGAGAACACTGAAGCTTTCTTT
TRBV5-1	13	.	.	TRBJ1-1	CASSLGSRSKAFF	TGCGCCAGCAGCTTGGGGAGTAGATCTAAAGCTTTCTTT
TRBV30	11	.	.	TRBJ2-3	CAWSGLDTQYF	TGTGCCTGGTCGGGGTTGGATACGCAGTATTTT
TRBV5-4	17	TRBD1	few	TRBJ1-2	CASSLEAPGQGSGGYTF	TGTGCCAGCAGCTTGGAAGCACCGGGACAGGGTTCAGGTGGCTACACCTTC